The T cell receptor beta chain described here comes from a study of tumor-infiltrating lymphocytes in localized non-small cell lung cancer. The overall study: Several tumor histologies, both smoking statuses, and some post-neoadjuvant chemotherapy samples were included. Resected tumor was paired with non-adjacent uninvolved lung from the same patient.

The germline V gene has CDR1 SNHLY and CDR2 FYNNEI. CDR3 length: 15 amino acids. Trimming took 5 bases from V and 3 from J; bases not matched to a gene: 6. About this clone: The antigen is unknown.

General study results and limits: Tumor T-cell fraction from TCR sequencing was not associated with recurrence-free survival (p = 0.61).

Clones were sequenced by immunoSEQ multiplex PCR, and TCRdb holds only the in-frame ones, with some missing. The table has approximately 15,000 clones, around 72% seen once; the top ten hold approximately 9.2%. This chain uses TRBV2 with TRBJ1-5; 8 nucleotides agree with TRBD1. The TCR sequence derives from a human donor with non-small cell lung cancer. Sequencing input: lung tumor tissue. The CDR3 here is CASSSDRVLNQPQHF. CDR3 in DNA: TGTGCCAGCAGTTCGGACAGGGTGCTCAATCAGCCCCAGCATTTT. Variable domain in full (rest from reference TRBV2 and TRBJ1-5): EPEVTQTPSHQVTQMGQEVILRCVPISNHLYFYWYRQILGQKVEFLVSFYNNEISEKSEIFDDQFSVERPDGSNFTLKIRSTKLEDSAMYFCASSSDRVLNQPQHFGDGTRLSIL.